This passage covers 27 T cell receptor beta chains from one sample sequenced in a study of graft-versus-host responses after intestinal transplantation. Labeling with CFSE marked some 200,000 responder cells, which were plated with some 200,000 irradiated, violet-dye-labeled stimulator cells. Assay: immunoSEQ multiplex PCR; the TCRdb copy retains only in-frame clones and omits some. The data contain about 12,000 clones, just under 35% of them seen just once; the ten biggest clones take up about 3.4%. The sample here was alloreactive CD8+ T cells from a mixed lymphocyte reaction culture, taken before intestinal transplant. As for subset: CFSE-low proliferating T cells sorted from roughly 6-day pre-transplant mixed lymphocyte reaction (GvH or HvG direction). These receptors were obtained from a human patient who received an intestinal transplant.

The CDR3 spells CASSERGSSYNEQFF. The CDR3 DNA reads TGTGCCAGCAGTGAAAGGGGGAGCTCCTACAATGAGCAGTTCTTC. J is TRBJ2-1 and V is TRBV6-1, with a tentative D call TRBD1 (6 bases). This CDR3 is built from 15 residues. The V and J ends lost 2 bases and 0 bases respectively, with 8 bases between them. Germline assignment: CDR1 MNHNS and CDR2 SASEGT.

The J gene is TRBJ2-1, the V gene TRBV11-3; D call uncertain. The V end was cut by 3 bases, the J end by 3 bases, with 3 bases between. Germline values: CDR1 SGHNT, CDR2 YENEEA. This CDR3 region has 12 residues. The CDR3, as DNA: TGTGCCAGCAGCTTTGACTACAATGAGCAGTTCTTC. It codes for CASSFDYNEQFF. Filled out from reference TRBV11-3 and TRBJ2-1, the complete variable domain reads EAGVVQSPRYKIIEKKQPVAFWCNPISGHNTLYWYLQNLGQGPELLIRYENEEAVDDSQLPKDRFSAERLKGVDSTLKIQPAELGDSAVYLCASSFDYNEQFFGPGTRLTVL.

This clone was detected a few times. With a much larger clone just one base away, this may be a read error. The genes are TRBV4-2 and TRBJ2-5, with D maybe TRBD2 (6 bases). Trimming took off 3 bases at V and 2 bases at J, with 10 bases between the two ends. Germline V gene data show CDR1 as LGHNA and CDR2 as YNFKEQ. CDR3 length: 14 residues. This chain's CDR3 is CASSHLADQETQYF. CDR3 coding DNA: TGTGCCAGCAGCCATTTAGCGGATCAAGAGACCCAGTACTTC.

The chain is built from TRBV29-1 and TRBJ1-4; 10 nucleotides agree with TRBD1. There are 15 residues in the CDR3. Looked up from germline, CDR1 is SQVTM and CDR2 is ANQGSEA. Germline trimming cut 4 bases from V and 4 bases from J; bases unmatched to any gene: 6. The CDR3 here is CSVGWGQGLNEKLFF. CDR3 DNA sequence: TGCAGCGTTGGCTGGGGACAGGGGCTTAATGAAAAACTGTTTTTT.

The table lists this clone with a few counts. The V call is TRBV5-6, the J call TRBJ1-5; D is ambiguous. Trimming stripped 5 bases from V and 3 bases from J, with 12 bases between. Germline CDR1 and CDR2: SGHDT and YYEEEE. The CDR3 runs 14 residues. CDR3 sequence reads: CASSSPGSNQPQHF. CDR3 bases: TGTGCCAGCAGTTCACCCGGGTCCAATCAGCCCCAGCATTTT.

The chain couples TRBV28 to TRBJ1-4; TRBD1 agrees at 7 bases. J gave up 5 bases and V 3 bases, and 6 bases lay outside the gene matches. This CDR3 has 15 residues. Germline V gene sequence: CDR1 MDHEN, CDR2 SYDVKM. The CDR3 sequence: CASSFDNRGNEKLFF. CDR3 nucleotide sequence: TGTGCCAGCAGTTTCGATAACAGGGGAAATGAAAAACTGTTTTTT.

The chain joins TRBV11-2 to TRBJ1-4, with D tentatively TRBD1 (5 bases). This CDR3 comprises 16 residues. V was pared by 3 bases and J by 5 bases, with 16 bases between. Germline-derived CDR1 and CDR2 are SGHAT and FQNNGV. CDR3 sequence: CASSFARGEGNEKLFF. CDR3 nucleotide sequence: TGTGCCAGCAGCTTTGCCCGGGGAGAGGGGAATGAAAAACTGTTTTTT.

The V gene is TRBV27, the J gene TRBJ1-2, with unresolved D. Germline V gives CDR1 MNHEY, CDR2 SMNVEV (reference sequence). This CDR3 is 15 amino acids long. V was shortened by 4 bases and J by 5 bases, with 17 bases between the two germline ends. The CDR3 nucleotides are TGTGCCAGCAGTTCCTCCTTTGAGGGTGGATATGGCTACACCTTC. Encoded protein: CASSSSFEGGYGYTF.

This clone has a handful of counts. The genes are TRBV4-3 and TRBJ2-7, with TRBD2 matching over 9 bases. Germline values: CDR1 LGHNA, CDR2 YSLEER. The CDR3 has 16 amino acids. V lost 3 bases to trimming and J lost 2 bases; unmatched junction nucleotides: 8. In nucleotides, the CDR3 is TGCGCCAGCAGCCAGTTAGCGGGAGAAGCTGCCTACGAGCAGTACTTC. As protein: CASSQLAGEAAYEQYF.

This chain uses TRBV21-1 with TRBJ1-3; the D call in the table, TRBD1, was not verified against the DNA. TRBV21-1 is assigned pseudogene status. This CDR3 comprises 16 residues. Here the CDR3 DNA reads TGTGCCAGCAGCAACGGTCGTAGGGGGCCAGAAAACACCATATATTTT. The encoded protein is CASSNGRRGPENTIYF.

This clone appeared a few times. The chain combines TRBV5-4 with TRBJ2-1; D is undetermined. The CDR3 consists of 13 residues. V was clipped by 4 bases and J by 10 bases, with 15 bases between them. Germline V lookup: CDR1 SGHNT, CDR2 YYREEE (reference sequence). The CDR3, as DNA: TGTGCCAGCAGCGTGGACGCCGTCGGGGAGCAGTTCTTC. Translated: CASSVDAVGEQFF.

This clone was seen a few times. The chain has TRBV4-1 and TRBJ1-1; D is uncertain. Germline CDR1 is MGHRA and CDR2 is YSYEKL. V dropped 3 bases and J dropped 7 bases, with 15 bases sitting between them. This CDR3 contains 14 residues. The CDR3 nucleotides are TGCGCCAGCAGCCATTTCTCGCGGCGGTATGAAGCTTTCTTT. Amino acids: CASSHFSRRYEAFF.

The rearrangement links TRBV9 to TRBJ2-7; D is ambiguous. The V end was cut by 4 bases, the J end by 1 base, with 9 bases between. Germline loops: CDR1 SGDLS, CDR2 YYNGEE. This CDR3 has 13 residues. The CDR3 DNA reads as TGTGCCAGCAGCCTTACACCTTCCTACGAGCAGTACTTC. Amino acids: CASSLTPSYEQYF.

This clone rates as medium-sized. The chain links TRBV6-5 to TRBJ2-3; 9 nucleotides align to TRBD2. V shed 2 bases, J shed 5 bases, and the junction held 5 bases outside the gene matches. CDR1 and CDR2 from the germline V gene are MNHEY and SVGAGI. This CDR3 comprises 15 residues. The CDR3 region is CASSYVAGAGDTQYF. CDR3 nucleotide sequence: TGTGCCAGCAGTTACGTAGCGGGAGCTGGAGATACGCAGTATTTT.

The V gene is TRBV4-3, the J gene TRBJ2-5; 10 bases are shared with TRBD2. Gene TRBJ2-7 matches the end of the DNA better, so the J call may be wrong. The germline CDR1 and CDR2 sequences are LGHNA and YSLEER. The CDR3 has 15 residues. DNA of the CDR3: TGCGCCAGCAGCCACATAGCGGGGGGCTCCTACGAGCAGTACTTC. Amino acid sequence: CASSHIAGGSYEQYF.

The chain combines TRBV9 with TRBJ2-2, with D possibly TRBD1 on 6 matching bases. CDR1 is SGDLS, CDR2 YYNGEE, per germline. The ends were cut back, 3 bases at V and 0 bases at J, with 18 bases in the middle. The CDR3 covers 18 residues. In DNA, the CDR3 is TGTGCCAGCAGCGGTCCGGGTCAGGGGACCGCGAACACCGGGGAGCTGTTTTTT. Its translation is CASSGPGQGTANTGELFF.

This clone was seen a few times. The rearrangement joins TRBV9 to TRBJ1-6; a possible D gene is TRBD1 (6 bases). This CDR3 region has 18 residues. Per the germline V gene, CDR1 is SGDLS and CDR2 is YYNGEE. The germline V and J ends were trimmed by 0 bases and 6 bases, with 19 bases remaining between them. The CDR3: CASSVAPLTGKGNSPLHF. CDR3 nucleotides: TGTGCCAGCAGCGTAGCTCCCCTTACAGGGAAGGGTAATTCACCCCTCCACTTT.

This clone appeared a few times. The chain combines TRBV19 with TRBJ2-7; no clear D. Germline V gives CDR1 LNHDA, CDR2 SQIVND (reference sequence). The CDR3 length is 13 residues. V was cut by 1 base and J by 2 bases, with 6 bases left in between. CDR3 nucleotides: TGTGCCAGTAGTATAGGACTTGCCTACGAGCAGTACTTC. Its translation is CASSIGLAYEQYF.

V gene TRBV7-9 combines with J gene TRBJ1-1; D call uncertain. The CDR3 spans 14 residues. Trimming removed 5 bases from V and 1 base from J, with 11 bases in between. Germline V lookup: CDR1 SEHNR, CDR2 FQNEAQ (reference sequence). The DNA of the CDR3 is TGTGCCAGCAGCCCCGCGGGGTCGAACACTGAAGCTTTCTTT. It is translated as CASSPAGSNTEAFF.

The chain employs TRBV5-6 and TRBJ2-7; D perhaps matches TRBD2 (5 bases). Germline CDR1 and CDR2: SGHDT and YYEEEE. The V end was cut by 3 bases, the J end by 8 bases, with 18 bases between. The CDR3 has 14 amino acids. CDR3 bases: TGTGCCAGCAGCTCGAACCGCTCGTGGAGGAAGCAGTACTTC. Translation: CASSSNRSWRKQYF.

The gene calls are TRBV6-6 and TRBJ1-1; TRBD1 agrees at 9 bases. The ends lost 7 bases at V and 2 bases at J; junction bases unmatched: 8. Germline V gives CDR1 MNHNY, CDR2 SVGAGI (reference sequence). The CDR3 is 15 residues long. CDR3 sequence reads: CASTQTGGSNTEAFF. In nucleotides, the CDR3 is TGTGCCAGCACCCAGACAGGGGGTAGTAACACTGAAGCTTTCTTT.

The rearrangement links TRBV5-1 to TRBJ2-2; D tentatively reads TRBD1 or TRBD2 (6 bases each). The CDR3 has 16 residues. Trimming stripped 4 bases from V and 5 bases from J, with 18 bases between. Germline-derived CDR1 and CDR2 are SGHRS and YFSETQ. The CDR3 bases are TGCGCCAGCAGCAAGGGACCGGGGGCTGGAACCGGGGAGCTGTTTTTT. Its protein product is CASSKGPGAGTGELFF.

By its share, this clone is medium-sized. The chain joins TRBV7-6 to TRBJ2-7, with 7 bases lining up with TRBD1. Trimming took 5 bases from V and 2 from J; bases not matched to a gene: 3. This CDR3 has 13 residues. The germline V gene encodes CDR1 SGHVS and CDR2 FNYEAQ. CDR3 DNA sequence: TGTGCCAGCAGCGTGGGACAGACCTACGAGCAGTACTTC. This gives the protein CASSVGQTYEQYF.

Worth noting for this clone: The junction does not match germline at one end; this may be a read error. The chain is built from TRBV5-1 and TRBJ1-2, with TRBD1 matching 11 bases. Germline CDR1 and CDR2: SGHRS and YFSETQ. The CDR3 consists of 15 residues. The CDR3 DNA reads TGCGCCAGCAGCATAGGACAGGGGGCGGATTATGCCTACACCTTC. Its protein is CASSIGQGADYAYTF.

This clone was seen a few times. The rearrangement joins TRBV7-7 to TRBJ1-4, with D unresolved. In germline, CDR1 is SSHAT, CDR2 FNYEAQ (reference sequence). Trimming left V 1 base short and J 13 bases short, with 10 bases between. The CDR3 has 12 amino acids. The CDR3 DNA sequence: TGTGCCAGCAGCTTAGGTGGCGGACGACTGTTTTTT. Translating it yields CASSLGGGRLFF.

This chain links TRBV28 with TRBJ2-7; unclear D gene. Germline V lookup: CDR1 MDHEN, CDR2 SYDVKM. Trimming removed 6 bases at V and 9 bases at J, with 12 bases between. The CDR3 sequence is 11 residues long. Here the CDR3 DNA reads TGTGCCAGCAGCTTTGGCGCCGGGCAGTACTTC. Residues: CASSFGAGQYF.

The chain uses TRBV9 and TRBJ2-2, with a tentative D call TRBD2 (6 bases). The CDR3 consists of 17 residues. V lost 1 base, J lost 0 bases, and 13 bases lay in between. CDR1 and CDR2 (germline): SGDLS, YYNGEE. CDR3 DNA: TGTGCCAGCAGCGTATATGGGGGGAAGACGAACACCGGGGAGCTGTTTTTT. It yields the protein CASSVYGGKTNTGELFF.